One and the same sample provided the 8 T cell receptor beta chains below, sequenced in a study of T cell repertoires in cytomegalovirus infection (dated by TCRdb to about 2019). Sequencing took place on an Illumina HiSeq 1500. TCRdb trimmed public reads at Q25 via fastp, called clones via MiXCR and kept in-frame beta chains. Here each entry gathers all rows of one CDR3 protein and keeps the most common genes and DNA. In this sample the table shows around 430,000 distinct CDR3 sequences, under 55% of which occur a single time. The ten most abundant clones make up just under 45% of the sample. These receptors have no identified antigens. This sample's treatment or condition label indicates: in vitro stimulation with specific CMV peptide epitopes to enrich CMV-specific T cells. The sample consisted of cultured PBMCs, taken from culture after CMV antigen stimulation. These receptors all stem from a human donor in good health (CMV status not recorded). Some clones in this sample may be carry-over from other donors' samples.

This sequence joins TRBV5-4 and TRBJ2-1, with 8 bases aligning to TRBD2. V trimming: 0 bases; J trimming: 9 bases; junction bases outside the gene matches: 11. Germline assignment: CDR1 SGHNT and CDR2 YYREEE (reference sequence). This CDR3 is 16 amino acids long. CDR3 bases: TGTGCCAGCAGCTTGGAGACTAGCGCCCCATTAAGTGAGCAGTTCTTC. This gives the protein CASSLETSAPLSEQFF.

The V and J genes are TRBV28 and TRBJ2-3; 8 positions match TRBD2. Trimming took 10 bases from V and 5 from J; bases not matched to a gene: 11. This CDR3 has 14 residues. The germline gives CDR1 MDHEN, CDR2 SYDVKM. This CDR3 reads CATDSGGRGDTQYF. Written as DNA, the CDR3 is TGTGCCACCGACAGCGGGGGTCGGGGAGATACGCAGTATTTT.

V and J are TRBV29-1 and TRBJ2-3; D gene unclear. V was cut by 3 bases and J by 13 bases, with 14 bases left in between. This CDR3 has 11 amino acids. CDR1 SQVTM and CDR2 ANQGSEA come from the germline V gene. The CDR3 nucleotides read TGCAGCGTTGAGAGTCCCCCAGTGGAGTATTTT. This translates into CSVESPPVEYF.

There are a few counts of this clonotype. V usage is TRBV7-2 and J usage is TRBJ2-7, with D possibly called TRBD1 or TRBD2 (5 bases each). Germline V lookup: CDR1 SGHTA, CDR2 FQGNSA. Trimming shortened V by 5 bases and J by 2 bases, and 16 bases separated the two germline ends. The CDR3 is 15 amino acids. The CDR3 sequence is CASSLTGTVTYEQYF. CDR3 coding DNA: TGTGCCAGCAGCCTTACTGGGACGGTAACCTACGAGCAGTACTTC. Full variable domain (rest looked up from reference TRBV7-2 and TRBJ2-7): GAGVSQSPSNKVTEKGKDVELRCDPISGHTALYWYRQSLGQGLEFLIYFQGNSAPDKSGLPSDRFSAERTGGSVSTLTIQRTQQEDSAVYLCASSLTGTVTYEQYFGPGTRLTVT.

The chain combines TRBV20-1 with TRBJ2-3; 7 positions agree with TRBD1. CDR1 and CDR2 (germline): DFQATT, SNEGSKA (reference sequence). The trim removed 3 bases at V and 2 bases at J, leaving 11 bases unmatched. The CDR3 has 16 amino acids. For the CDR3, the DNA is TGCAGTGCTAGCCTCCTCCGGGACAGCTTCACAGATACGCAGTATTTT. The encoded protein is CSASLLRDSFTDTQYF.

A few counts support this clonotype. The chain employs TRBV7-2 and TRBJ2-1; no clear D gene. Trimming shortened V by 4 bases and J by 4 bases, and 11 bases separated the two germline ends. This CDR3 comprises 14 residues. Germline V gene sequence: CDR1 SGHTA, CDR2 FQGNSA. Here the CDR3 DNA reads TGTGCCAGCAGCTCCCCGCTTGGGTACAATGAGCAGTTCTTC. It translates to CASSSPLGYNEQFF. The variable domain in full, completed from reference TRBV7-2 and TRBJ2-1, reads GAGVSQSPSNKVTEKGKDVELRCDPISGHTALYWYRQSLGQGLEFLIYFQGNSAPDKSGLPSDRFSAERTGGSVSTLTIQRTQQEDSAVYLCASSSPLGYNEQFFGPGTRLTVL.

This clonotype was detected a few times. The rearrangement links TRBV7-2 to TRBJ1-6; no clear D gene. Germline V lookup: CDR1 SGHTA, CDR2 FQGNSA. Trimming cost V 3 bases and J 14 bases, with 20 bases left between them. The CDR3 spans 15 residues. The CDR3, as DNA: TGTGCCAGCAGCTTCATTCCAGGAGGTGGCGAGGCCCTCCACTTT. This sequence encodes CASSFIPGGGEALHF.

This clonotype came up a few times. This chain links TRBV11-2 with TRBJ2-1; D may correspond to TRBD1 or TRBD2 (5 bases each). The CDR3 is 17 residues long. CDR1 and CDR2 (germline): SGHAT, FQNNGV. Between the trimmed V and J ends, which lost 1 base and 9 bases, there was a span of 22 bases. CDR3 DNA sequence: TGTGCCAGCAGCTTAGTGGGGGAGCGGAGGAGGCCAGGTGAGCAGTTCTTC. It translates to CASSLVGERRRPGEQFF.